The clone carrying this TCR beta chain is a singleton in its sample. What it binds is not known. This record comes from a study of T cell responses to AZD1222 COVID-19 vaccine. General study results and limits: Donors in the cohort were predominantly white British and more often female, and clonal diversity was possibly underestimated. Unmutated variant regions reportedly attract nearly half of all spike-specific TCRs. Breadth and depth of Spike-specific TCRs rose after two AZD1222 doses.

J gave up 1 base and V 6 bases, and 5 bases lay outside the gene matches. This CDR3 has 14 amino acids. CDR1 is WSHSY and CDR2 is SAAADI in the germline V gene. The protocol was immunoSEQ multiplex PCR, while the TCRdb copy is restricted to in-frame clones and leaves out a portion. The table lists about 190,000 clones, roughly 93% of them singletons. The J gene is TRBJ2-5, the V gene TRBV10-2, with 7 bases identical to TRBD1. The TCR comes from an adult in good health. Specimen: peripheral blood, collected on day 0 of AZD1222 vaccination. Written as DNA, the CDR3 is TGCGCCAGCAGCGACAGGGTGGGCCAAGAGACCCAGTACTTC. As protein: CASSDRVGQETQYF.